Presented here are 32 T cell receptor beta chains from one specimen sequenced in a study of T cell responses to AZD1222 COVID-19 vaccine. TCRdb's copy holds only in-frame clones and misses some; the assay was immunoSEQ multiplex PCR. The repertoire holds about 160,000 clones, 92% seen once, with 4% to 5.5% in the top ten. The sample consisted of peripheral blood, taken on day 0 of MenACWY control vaccination. The receptors shown here come from an adult in good health.

This rearrangement joins TRBV7-8 to TRBJ1-1; possible D gene TRBD1, 5 bases. Germline V gene lookup returns CDR1 SGHVS and CDR2 FQNEAQ. The CDR3 covers 16 residues. V was shortened by 0 bases and J by 4 bases, with 15 bases between the two germline ends. The CDR3 sequence is CASSLAPEGSSTEAFF. The DNA for the CDR3 is TGTGCCAGCAGCTTAGCCCCTGAGGGGAGCAGCACTGAAGCTTTCTTT.

This CDR3 is CATRTGASTDTQYF. The CDR3 region has the DNA TGTGCCACCCGGACAGGGGCGAGCACAGATACGCAGTATTTT. V and J are TRBV19 and TRBJ2-3; TRBD1 aligns across 9 bases. V was clipped by 10 bases and J by 0 bases; unmatched bases: 5. This CDR3 comprises 14 residues. Germline-derived CDR1 and CDR2 are LNHDA and SQIVND (reference sequence). Supplemented by reference TRBV19 and TRBJ2-3, the full variable domain reads DGGITQSPKYLFRKEGQNVTLSCEQNLNHDAMYWYRQDPGQGLRLIYYSQIVNDFQKGDIAEGYSVSREKKESFPLTVTSAQKNPTAFYLCATRTGASTDTQYFGPGTRLTVL.

This rearrangement joins TRBV7-8 to TRBJ2-7; the D is unclear. The V gene lost 0 bases and the J gene lost 2 bases, with 17 bases spanning the gap. The CDR3 runs to 17 residues. Germline CDR1 reads SGHVS; CDR2 reads FQNEAQ. The CDR3 DNA is TGTGCCAGCAGCTTAGCGATAGATATAGGAATAACCTACGAGCAGTACTTC. Translated: CASSLAIDIGITYEQYF.

The V and J genes are TRBV6-5 and TRBJ1-1; no clear D. This CDR3 is built from 14 residues. V was cut by 2 bases and J by 1 base, with 8 bases left in between. Germline V gene data show CDR1 as MNHEY and CDR2 as SVGAGI. The CDR3 loop is CASSYNKKNTEAFF. The DNA of the CDR3 is TGTGCCAGCAGTTACAACAAAAAGAACACTGAAGCTTTCTTT.

The chain carries TRBV25-1 and TRBJ2-2, with 8 bases lining up with TRBD2. The CDR3 runs to 12 residues. Trimming took 10 bases from V and 7 from J; bases not matched to a gene: 5. Looked up from germline, CDR1 is MGHDK and CDR2 is SYGVNS. CDR3 region: CATGGGIGELFF. The CDR3 region has the DNA TGTGCCACCGGGGGGGGTATCGGGGAGCTGTTTTTT. Looking up the rest from reference TRBV25-1 and TRBJ2-2 gives the full variable domain: EADIYQTPRYLVIGTGKKITLECSQTMGHDKMYWYQQDPGMELHLIHYSYGVNSTEKGDLSSESTVSRIRTEHFPLTLESARPSHTSQYLCATGGGIGELFFGEGSRLTVL.

This clone was detected once. The V call is TRBV3-1 (or the pseudogene TRBV3-2), the J call TRBJ2-7; D might be TRBD1 (6 bases). The germline V and J ends were trimmed by 0 bases and 7 bases, with 10 bases remaining between them. The CDR3 is 13 residues long. Germline CDR1 LGHDT, CDR2 YNNKEL (reference sequence). CDR3 loop: CASSQDRGREQYF. The DNA of the CDR3 is TGTGCCAGCAGCCAAGACAGGGGAAGAGAGCAGTACTTC.

CDR3 loop: CASSQGVGIYNEQFF. CDR3 bases: TGCGCCAGCAGCCAAGGTGTAGGGATCTACAATGAGCAGTTCTTC. This chain joins TRBV4-3 and TRBJ2-1; D is unclear. This CDR3 spans 15 amino acids. CDR1 and CDR2 (germline): LGHNA, YSLEER. V dropped 1 base and J dropped 3 bases, with 10 bases sitting between them.

This clone occurred a few times. The chain couples TRBV2 to TRBJ1-6, with D unresolved. CDR1 and CDR2 (germline): SNHLY, FYNNEI. The CDR3 extends over 14 amino acids. Trimming removed 7 bases at V and 11 bases at J, with 18 bases between. CDR3 region: CASKVPGETAPLHF. CDR3 in DNA: TGTGCCAGCAAAGTGCCGGGCGAGACCGCACCCCTCCACTTT.

CDR3 in amino acids: CASSLAGTTLYEQYF. The DNA for the CDR3 is TGCGCCAGCAGCTTGGCCGGGACAACGCTCTACGAGCAGTACTTC. This chain joins TRBV5-1 and TRBJ2-7; the D gene is possibly TRBD1 (6 bases). Looked up from germline, CDR1 is SGHRS and CDR2 is YFSETQ. Deletions cut 0 bases from V and 3 bases from J, with 13 bases between. This CDR3 region has 15 residues.

The chain recombines TRBV28 with TRBJ1-5; the match to TRBD1 covers 7 bases. Trimming removed 11 bases from V and 1 base from J; junction bases left unmatched: 14. Germline assignment: CDR1 MDHEN and CDR2 SYDVKM. CDR3 length equals 16 residues. CDR3 sequence (DNA): TGTGCCGACTCGGCAGGGGCAGGGGGGAGCAATCAGCCCCAGCATTTT. Translated: CADSAGAGGSNQPQHF.

V usage is TRBV11-2 and J usage is TRBJ1-1, with D unclear. V dropped 5 bases and J dropped 3 bases, with 13 bases sitting between them. Germline assignment: CDR1 SGHAT and CDR2 FQNNGV. The CDR3 spans 14 residues. In DNA form, the CDR3 reads TGTGCCAGCAGCCCCCGACCCAAATACACTGAAGCTTTCTTT. It yields the protein CASSPRPKYTEAFF.

The V gene is TRBV7-3, the J gene TRBJ2-1, with D possibly matching TRBD2 (5 bases). The germline V gene has CDR1 SGHTA and CDR2 FQGTGA. V lost 5 bases, J lost 6 bases, and 17 bases lay in between. The CDR3 totals 15 residues. This chain's CDR3 is CASSKDAPRVNEQFF. Here the CDR3 DNA reads TGTGCCAGCAGCAAAGACGCGCCGAGGGTCAATGAGCAGTTCTTC. Full variable domain (missing parts from reference TRBV7-3 and TRBJ2-1): GAGVSQTPSNKVTEKGKYVELRCDPISGHTALYWYRQSLGQGPEFLIYFQGTGAADDSGLPNDRFFAVRPEGSVSTLKIQRTERGDSAVYLCASSKDAPRVNEQFFGPGTRLTVL.

This rearrangement joins TRBV24-1 to TRBJ2-1; 10 bases are a match to TRBD2. This CDR3 region has 16 residues. Germline V gives CDR1 KGHDR, CDR2 SFDVKD. Germline trimming cut 3 bases from V and 2 bases from J; bases unmatched to any gene: 3. The CDR3 region is CATSDPGTSAYNEQFF. CDR3 coding DNA: TGTGCCACCAGTGATCCCGGGACTAGCGCCTACAATGAGCAGTTCTTC.

This chain uses TRBV28 with TRBJ1-4; possibly TRBD1 for D (5 bases). CDR3 length: 14 residues. Germline CDR1 is MDHEN and CDR2 is SYDVKM. V was shortened by 2 bases and J by 5 bases, with 9 bases between the two germline ends. The CDR3: CASSLAGLNEKLFF. The CDR3 bases are TGTGCCAGCAGTTTAGCAGGGCTGAATGAAAAACTGTTTTTT.

This clone was detected a few times. The chain combines TRBV5-4 with TRBJ2-5; 9 bases align to TRBD1. This CDR3 spans 15 amino acids. The germline CDR1 and CDR2 sequences are SGHNT and YYREEE (reference sequence). V was clipped by 4 bases and J by 5 bases; unmatched bases: 9. The CDR3 DNA sequence: TGTGCCAGCAGCCCGGGGACAGGGAAGGGGGAGACCCAGTACTTC. Amino acids: CASSPGTGKGETQYF.

This chain uses TRBV7-8 with TRBJ1-5; 7 bases are a match to TRBD1. The CDR3 totals 16 residues. In germline, CDR1 is SGHVS, CDR2 FQNEAQ. J was trimmed by 1 base and V by 1 base; bases with no gene match: 4. Here the CDR3 reads CASSLEGARSNQPQHF. As DNA, the CDR3 is TGTGCCAGCAGCTTAGAGGGGGCAAGGAGCAATCAGCCCCAGCATTTT.

V usage is TRBV3-1 (or the pseudogene TRBV3-2) and J usage is TRBJ2-1; the D is unclear. Germline CDR1 reads LGHDT; CDR2 reads YNNKEL (reference sequence). V was clipped by 0 bases and J by 7 bases, with 7 bases between them. This CDR3 comprises 13 residues. The DNA for the CDR3 is TGTGCCAGCAGCCAAGATATGAGAAATGAGCAGTTCTTC. Translating gives CASSQDMRNEQFF.

The chain carries TRBV19 and TRBJ1-5; D unresolved. The CDR3 runs to 12 residues. CDR1 LNHDA and CDR2 SQIVND come from the germline V gene (reference sequence). The germline V and J ends were trimmed by 8 bases and 4 bases, with 9 bases remaining between them. CDR3 in DNA: TGTGCCAGTGCGGGGAATAATCAGCCCCAGCATTTT. Residues: CASAGNNQPQHF.

V and J are TRBV27 and TRBJ1-5; 7 bases fit TRBD1. This CDR3 has 16 amino acids. Germline V lookup: CDR1 MNHEY, CDR2 SMNVEV (reference sequence). V was clipped by 2 bases and J by 0 bases; unmatched bases: 4. This chain's CDR3 is CASSLRSGGSNQPQHF. In nucleotides, the CDR3 is TGTGCCAGCAGTTTACGGTCAGGGGGTAGCAATCAGCCCCAGCATTTT.

V is TRBV9 and J is TRBJ2-1; perhaps D is TRBD1 or TRBD2 (6 bases each). The CDR3 length is 15 residues. The V end lost 2 bases, the J end lost 8 bases, and 17 bases lay between the germline ends. In germline, CDR1 is SGDLS, CDR2 YYNGEE. The CDR3 loop reads CASSVTGARIDEQFF. In nucleotides, the CDR3 is TGTGCCAGCAGCGTGACGGGGGCCCGGATCGATGAGCAGTTCTTC.

The chain joins TRBV19 to TRBJ1-2; possible D gene TRBD1, 5 bases. V shed 7 bases and J shed 8 bases, with 20 bases lying between them. This CDR3 is 14 amino acids long. Germline-derived CDR1 and CDR2 are LNHDA and SQIVND (reference sequence). For the CDR3, the DNA is TGTGCCAGTAACCCTCGTGGGGGAGGTCTGGGCTACACCTTC. The encoded protein is CASNPRGGGLGYTF.

The genes are TRBV7-3 and TRBJ2-1; D is ambiguous. This CDR3 has 14 residues. Germline CDR1 and CDR2: SGHTA and FQGTGA. Between the trimmed V and J ends, which lost 2 bases and 6 bases, there was a span of 11 bases. This CDR3 reads CASSLSARANEQFF. The CDR3 bases are TGTGCCAGCAGCTTATCGGCTAGGGCCAATGAGCAGTTCTTC.

The V gene is TRBV7-9, the J gene TRBJ1-2; D is unresolved. The CDR3 sequence is 17 residues long. Germline lookup yields CDR1 SEHNR and CDR2 FQNEAQ (reference sequence). With 6 bases removed from V and 5 bases from J, the gap between germline ends came to 25 bases. CDR3 sequence reads: CASSSFPAVKELYGYTF. CDR3 sequence (DNA): TGTGCCAGCAGTTCCTTTCCGGCGGTGAAGGAATTATATGGCTACACCTTC.

The CDR3 DNA follows: TGTGCCAGCAGCGTAGGGACAGATCATGAAAAACTGTTTTTT. Amino acid sequence: CASSVGTDHEKLFF. The V gene is TRBV9, the J gene TRBJ1-4, with D perhaps TRBD1 (6 bases). V dropped 0 bases and J dropped 6 bases, with 9 bases sitting between them. Germline V gene lookup returns CDR1 SGDLS and CDR2 YYNGEE. The CDR3 length is 14 residues.

The J gene is TRBJ1-1, the V gene TRBV5-6, with 10 bases lining up with TRBD1. With 5 bases clipped from V and 7 bases from J, the junction kept 2 bases outside the gene matches. CDR3 size: 12 residues. The germline V gene has CDR1 SGHDT and CDR2 YYEEEE. The CDR3 protein is CASRDRGDEAFF. The CDR3 region has the DNA TGTGCCAGCAGGGACAGGGGGGATGAAGCTTTCTTT.

J is TRBJ1-5 and V is TRBV28; D possibly corresponds to TRBD1 (6 bases). Deletions cut 5 bases from V and 7 bases from J, with 15 bases between. CDR3 length equals 14 residues. CDR1 is MDHEN and CDR2 is SYDVKM in the germline V gene. CDR3 bases: TGTGCCAGCAGTGCACCAGGGGTAATGCAGCCCCAGCATTTT. It translates to CASSAPGVMQPQHF.

CDR3 sequence (DNA): TGCGCCAGCAGCGCGGACGGGGCGTATGGCTACACCTTC. It specifies CASSADGAYGYTF. The chain uses TRBV5-1 and TRBJ1-2; perhaps TRBD1 as D (5 bases). V was clipped by 4 bases and J by 5 bases, with 12 bases between them. Per germline, CDR1 SGHRS and CDR2 YFSETQ. The CDR3 is made up of 13 amino acids.

The CDR3 region is CASSPRPENTEAFF. The DNA for the CDR3 is TGTGCCAGCAGCCCGAGGCCGGAGAACACTGAAGCTTTCTTT. The chain joins TRBV11-3 to TRBJ1-1; the D is unclear. Trimming took off 5 bases at V and 1 base at J, with 11 bases between the two ends. Germline CDR1 and CDR2: SGHNT and YENEEA. This CDR3 is built from 14 residues.

The V call is TRBV30, the J call TRBJ2-1; tentatively, D is TRBD2 (7 bases). V lost 0 bases to trimming and J lost 9 bases, with 9 bases between them. The germline V gene has CDR1 GTSNPN and CDR2 SVGIG (reference sequence). CDR3 length: 12 amino acids. In DNA, the CDR3 is TGTGCCTGGAGTGTTAGGGGGGGTGAGCAGTTCTTC. Amino acid sequence: CAWSVRGGEQFF.

This chain links TRBV2 with TRBJ1-2; D perhaps matches TRBD1 (6 bases). Trimming removed 5 bases from V and 4 bases from J, with 17 bases in between. CDR3 length: 15 residues. Germline values: CDR1 SNHLY, CDR2 FYNNEI. Here the CDR3 DNA reads TGTGCCAGCAGTACCCAGGGGACGGGCATCTATGGCTACACCTTC. Translating gives CASSTQGTGIYGYTF.

The gene calls are TRBV4-3 and TRBJ2-1; 7 nucleotides line up with TRBD2. The length of the CDR3 is 14 residues. Trimming removed 0 bases from V and 5 bases from J; junction bases left unmatched: 1. CDR1 and CDR2 (germline): LGHNA, YSLEER. The CDR3 region is CASSQDGTNNEQFF. In DNA form, the CDR3 reads TGCGCCAGCAGCCAAGATGGGACTAACAATGAGCAGTTCTTC.

V gene TRBV7-9 combines with J gene TRBJ2-7, with D possibly TRBD1 on 6 matching bases. CDR3 length: 12 amino acids. V shed 3 bases and J shed 7 bases, with 10 bases lying between them. Per germline, CDR1 SEHNR and CDR2 FQNEAQ (reference sequence). The CDR3 bases are TGTGCCAGCAGCTTCCAGGGGCTGGAGCAGTACTTC. Its translation is CASSFQGLEQYF.